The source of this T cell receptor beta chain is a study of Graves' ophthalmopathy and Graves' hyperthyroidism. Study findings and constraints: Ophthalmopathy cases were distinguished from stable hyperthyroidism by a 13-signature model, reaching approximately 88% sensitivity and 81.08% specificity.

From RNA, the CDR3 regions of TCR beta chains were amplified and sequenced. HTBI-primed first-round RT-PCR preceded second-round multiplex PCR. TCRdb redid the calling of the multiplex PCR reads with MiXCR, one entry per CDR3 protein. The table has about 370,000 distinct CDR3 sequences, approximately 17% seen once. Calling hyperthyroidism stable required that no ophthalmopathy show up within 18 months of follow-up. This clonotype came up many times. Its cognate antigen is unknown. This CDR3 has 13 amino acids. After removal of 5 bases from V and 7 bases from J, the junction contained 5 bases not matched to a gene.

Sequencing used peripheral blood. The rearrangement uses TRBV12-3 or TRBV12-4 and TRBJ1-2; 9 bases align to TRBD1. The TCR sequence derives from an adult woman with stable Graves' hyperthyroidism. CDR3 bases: TGTGCCAGCAGTCTCGGGACAGGGAGTGGCTACACCTTC. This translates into CASSLGTGSGYTF.